Given below is one T cell receptor beta chain in context. This CDR3 has 15 residues. Germline V gene sequence: CDR1 LNHDA, CDR2 SQIVND (reference sequence). V was cut by 8 bases and J by 0 bases, with 16 bases left in between. The time point is: pretreatment peripheral blood. Profiling relied on immunoSEQ multiplex PCR, and the TCRdb table lists in-frame clones only, not all of them. The sample carries tens of thousands of clones, around 87% recorded once. The sample comes from a study of PD-L1 blockade in urothelial cancer. Study-wide context: Samples of blood were analyzed 3 weeks (second dose) and 6 weeks after treatment start.

The sequencing used PBMCs, collected around atezolizumab (anti-PD-L1) treatment. The rearrangement uses TRBV19 and TRBJ1-1; D remains unclear. The TCR originated in a man aged 55-75 years with urothelial cancer. CDR3 sequence (DNA): TGTGCCAGTCGTCTAGGTGGGCAGCTGAACACTGAAGCTTTCTTT. Protein: CASRLGGQLNTEAFF.